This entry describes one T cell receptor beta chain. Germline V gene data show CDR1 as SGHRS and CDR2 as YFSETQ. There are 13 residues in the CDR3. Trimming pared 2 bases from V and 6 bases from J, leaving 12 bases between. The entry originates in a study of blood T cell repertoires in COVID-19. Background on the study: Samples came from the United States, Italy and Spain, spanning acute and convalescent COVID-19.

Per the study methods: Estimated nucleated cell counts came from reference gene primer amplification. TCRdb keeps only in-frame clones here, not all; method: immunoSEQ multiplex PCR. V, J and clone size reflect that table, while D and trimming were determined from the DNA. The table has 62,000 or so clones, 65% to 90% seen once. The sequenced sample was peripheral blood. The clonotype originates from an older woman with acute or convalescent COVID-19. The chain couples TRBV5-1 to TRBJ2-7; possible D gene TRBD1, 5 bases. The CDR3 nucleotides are TGCGCCAGCAGCTTCCAGGGTGGGCTCGAGCAGTACTTC. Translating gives CASSFQGGLEQYF.